The 15 T cell receptor beta chains presented below share a single source sample, sequenced in a study of CD8+ T cells in alopecia areata. Reverse transcription of extracted RNA yielded cDNA, which provided the sequencing template. Assay used: immunoSEQ multiplex PCR; TCRdb lists only in-frame clones, some missing. The sample contains about 110,000 clones, 59% of which appear only once. Sequencing was done on a sample of CD8+ T cells sorted from blood. Receptors originate from a human donor in good health.

This clone was picked up a small number of times. The chain carries TRBV29-1 and TRBJ1-2; 7 bases are a match to TRBD1. CDR3 length equals 16 residues. With 6 bases clipped from V and 7 bases from J, the junction kept 20 bases outside the gene matches. Germline V lookup: CDR1 SQVTM, CDR2 ANQGSEA. The CDR3 spells CSVGPFNDRVVRGYTF. The CDR3, as DNA: TGCAGCGTCGGACCCTTTAACGACAGGGTAGTACGTGGCTACACCTTC.

This rearrangement joins TRBV4-1 to TRBJ2-7; D gene ambiguous. CDR1 is MGHRA, CDR2 YSYEKL, per germline. The CDR3 has 16 amino acids. Between the trimmed V and J ends, which lost 0 bases and 0 bases, there was a span of 12 bases. For the CDR3, the DNA is TGCGCCAGCAGCCAAGAAAACTCAGTTCGCTCCTACGAGCAGTACTTC. Residues: CASSQENSVRSYEQYF.

This clone was seen at least ten times. The CDR3 loop is CASSDRIVEAEDTQYF. DNA of the CDR3: TGTGCCAGCAGCGACCGGATTGTGGAGGCCGAAGATACGCAGTATTTT. The chain uses TRBV9 and TRBJ2-3; TRBD2 is a possible D gene (5 bases). This CDR3 contains 16 residues. Between the trimmed V and J ends, which lost 3 bases and 5 bases, there was a span of 19 bases. CDR1 is SGDLS and CDR2 is YYNGEE in the germline V gene.

The chain recombines TRBV6-5 with TRBJ2-5; 11 nucleotides match TRBD2. The CDR3 totals 15 residues. Germline V gene lookup returns CDR1 MNHEY and CDR2 SVGAGI. V gave up 6 bases and J gave up 4 bases; unmatched junction bases: 7. The CDR3 loop reads CASRATSGGAETQYF. The CDR3, as DNA: TGTGCCAGCAGAGCAACTAGCGGGGGCGCAGAGACCCAGTACTTC.

The rearrangement uses TRBV7-9 and TRBJ1-4; D gene unclear. The V end lost 3 bases, the J end lost 4 bases, and 9 bases lay between the germline ends. Germline loops: CDR1 SEHNR, CDR2 FQNEAQ (reference sequence). This CDR3 contains 14 residues. The CDR3 loop is CASSLFALNEKLFF. CDR3 coding DNA: TGTGCCAGCAGCTTGTTTGCACTTAATGAAAAACTGTTTTTT.

V gene TRBV27 combines with J gene TRBJ2-1, with a possible D match to TRBD1 (5 bases). The CDR3 runs 14 residues. V lost 6 bases, J lost 6 bases, and 15 bases lay in between. CDR1 MNHEY and CDR2 SMNVEV come from the germline V gene (reference sequence). The CDR3 spells CASRELGESNEQFF. In nucleotides, the CDR3 is TGTGCCAGCAGGGAATTAGGGGAAAGCAATGAGCAGTTCTTC.

The chain links TRBV5-6 to TRBJ2-1, with D possibly TRBD2 on 6 matching bases. The CDR3 sequence is 14 residues long. Trimming shortened V by 0 bases and J by 4 bases, and 8 bases separated the two germline ends. Germline lookup yields CDR1 SGHDT and CDR2 YYEEEE. For the CDR3, the DNA is TGTGCCAGCAGCTTGGGGGACTCATACAATGAGCAGTTCTTC. Amino acid sequence: CASSLGDSYNEQFF. Drawing the rest from reference TRBV5-6 and TRBJ2-1, the complete variable domain is DAGVTQSPTHLIKTRGQQVTLRCSPKSGHDTVSWYQQALGQGPQFIFQYYEEEERQRGNFPDRFSGHQFPNYSSELNVNALLLGDSALYLCASSLGDSYNEQFFGPGTRLTVL.

The chain recombines TRBV7-3 with TRBJ2-3; D might be TRBD2 (6 bases). Looked up from germline, CDR1 is SGHTA and CDR2 is FQGTGA. V was trimmed by 5 bases and J by 1 base, leaving 13 bases between them. This CDR3 spans 15 amino acids. CDR3 sequence: CASSPDSGGTDTQYF. In DNA, the CDR3 is TGTGCCAGCAGCCCGGATAGCGGAGGCACAGATACGCAGTATTTT. Looking up the rest from reference TRBV7-3 and TRBJ2-3 gives the full variable domain: GAGVSQTPSNKVTEKGKYVELRCDPISGHTALYWYRQSLGQGPEFLIYFQGTGAADDSGLPNDRFFAVRPEGSVSTLKIQRTERGDSAVYLCASSPDSGGTDTQYFGPGTRLTVL.

The chain combines TRBV5-1 with TRBJ1-6, with TRBD1 as a possible D gene (5 bases). The CDR3 runs to 14 residues. V dropped 0 bases and J dropped 7 bases, with 8 bases sitting between them. CDR1 SGHRS and CDR2 YFSETQ come from the germline V gene. This CDR3 reads CASSLDGTNSPLHF. The CDR3 coding sequence is TGCGCCAGCAGCTTGGACGGGACCAATTCACCCCTCCACTTT.

This clone came up a few times. The chain recombines TRBV28 with TRBJ2-1; 8 bases line up with TRBD1. The V and J ends lost 2 bases and 5 bases, in that order; junction bases with no gene match: 5. Germline CDR1 and CDR2: MDHEN and SYDVKM. The CDR3 spans 15 residues. The DNA of the CDR3 is TGTGCCAGCAGTTTAATGGGACAGGAAAACAATGAGCAGTTCTTC. Encoded protein: CASSLMGQENNEQFF.

For this clone: Other DNA sequences within the sample encode an identical CDR3. The CDR3 spells CASSLGLTGELFF. The DNA for the CDR3 is TGTGCCAGCAGCCTTGGGCTTACCGGGGAGCTGTTTTTT. This chain joins TRBV13 and TRBJ2-2; D gene ambiguous. The CDR3 covers 13 residues. Germline V gene sequence: CDR1 PRHDT, CDR2 FYEKMQ (reference sequence). V was trimmed by 5 bases and J by 5 bases, leaving 9 bases between them.

V gene TRBV5-1 combines with J gene TRBJ2-1; the D gene is possibly TRBD1 (6 bases). Between the trimmed V and J ends, which lost 0 bases and 6 bases, there was a span of 13 bases. The CDR3 has 15 amino acids. Germline assignment: CDR1 SGHRS and CDR2 YFSETQ. CDR3 sequence reads: CASSLVVGQPNEQFF. Here the CDR3 DNA reads TGCGCCAGCAGCTTGGTCGTTGGACAGCCCAATGAGCAGTTCTTC.

The chain is built from TRBV15 and TRBJ1-6; D call uncertain. The CDR3 sequence is 12 residues long. The germline V gene has CDR1 LNHNV and CDR2 YYDKDF (reference sequence). Trimming shortened V by 4 bases and J by 6 bases, and 4 bases separated the two germline ends. CDR3 sequence (DNA): TGTGCCACCAGCACGGTTAATTCACCCCTCCACTTT. Protein product: CATSTVNSPLHF.

In nucleotides, the CDR3 is TGTGCCAGCAGCTCTAAGGAGGGGGCGATAAGCGAGCAGTTCTTC. This gives the protein CASSSKEGAISEQFF. This chain connects TRBV11-2 to TRBJ2-1, with a tentative D call TRBD1 (7 bases). The ends were cut back, 4 bases at V and 10 bases at J, with 20 bases in the middle. Germline V CDR1 and CDR2: SGHAT, FQNNGV. The CDR3 is made up of 15 amino acids.

The chain joins TRBV30 to TRBJ1-2; D gene unclear. Germline CDR1 reads GTSNPN; CDR2 reads SVGIG (reference sequence). V lost 8 bases and J 2 bases, leaving 9 bases between the germline ends. The CDR3 spans 11 residues. The CDR3 protein is CAGPVNYGYTF. CDR3 DNA sequence: TGTGCCGGCCCGGTGAACTATGGCTACACCTTC.